This T cell receptor (beta chain) was documented in a study of T cell responses to AZD1222 COVID-19 vaccine. Study-wide findings and caveats: The number of AZD1222 recipients seropositive at baseline was only 5 to 7. Reportedly, close to half of spike-specific TCRs are directed against unmutated variant regions. Females outnumbered males among donors, who were mostly white British; clonal diversity was possibly underestimated. Scientists sampled the repertoires only once the peak T cell response had passed.

In the case of this clone: Its target is not known.

Clones were read by immunoSEQ multiplex PCR, and TCRdb kept only the in-frame ones, dropping some. The sample yields around 88,000 clones, just under 90% seen once. CDR3 length equals 14 residues. The germline V gene encodes CDR1 SGHTA and CDR2 FQGTGA. V dropped 5 bases and J dropped 7; count of bases not matched to a gene: 7. The sequence derives from an adult in good health. The chain links TRBV7-3 to TRBJ2-1; 8 nucleotides align to TRBD1. Sequences were derived from peripheral blood, sampled on day 0 of MenACWY control vaccination. The chain's CDR3 is CASSPATGVNEQFF. The CDR3 DNA follows: TGTGCCAGCAGCCCCGCGACAGGGGTAAATGAGCAGTTCTTC.